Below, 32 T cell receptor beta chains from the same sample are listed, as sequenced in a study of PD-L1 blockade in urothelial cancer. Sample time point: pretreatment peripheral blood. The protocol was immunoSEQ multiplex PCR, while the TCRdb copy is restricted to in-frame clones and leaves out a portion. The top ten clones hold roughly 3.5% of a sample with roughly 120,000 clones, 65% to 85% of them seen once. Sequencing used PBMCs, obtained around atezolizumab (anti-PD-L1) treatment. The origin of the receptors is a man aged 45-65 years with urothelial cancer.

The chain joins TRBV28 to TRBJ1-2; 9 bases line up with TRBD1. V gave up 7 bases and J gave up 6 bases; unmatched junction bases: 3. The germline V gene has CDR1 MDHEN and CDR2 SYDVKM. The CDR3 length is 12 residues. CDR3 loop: CASMGQGHGYTF. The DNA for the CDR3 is TGTGCCAGCATGGGACAGGGCCATGGCTACACCTTC.

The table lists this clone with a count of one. For the CDR3, the DNA is TGTGCCAGCAGCCCCCTCGGGGGGTCCAAATACAATGAGCAGTTCTTC. This codes for CASSPLGGSKYNEQFF. V gene TRBV14 combines with J gene TRBJ2-1, with 7 bases identical to TRBD2. The CDR3 runs 16 residues. V lost 4 bases, J lost 4 bases, and 10 bases stayed unmatched. Germline V lookup: CDR1 SGHDN, CDR2 FVKESK.

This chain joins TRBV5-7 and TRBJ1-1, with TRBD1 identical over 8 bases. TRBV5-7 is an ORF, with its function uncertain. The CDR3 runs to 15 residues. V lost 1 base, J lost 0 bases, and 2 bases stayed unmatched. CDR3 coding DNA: TGTGCCAGCAGCTTGACAGGGGGTATGAACACTGAAGCTTTCTTT. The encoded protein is CASSLTGGMNTEAFF.

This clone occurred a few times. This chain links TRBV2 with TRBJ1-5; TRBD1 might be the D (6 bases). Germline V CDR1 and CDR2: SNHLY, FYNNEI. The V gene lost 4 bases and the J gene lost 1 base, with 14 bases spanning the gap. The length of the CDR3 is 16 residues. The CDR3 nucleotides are TGTGCCAGCAGTGGTGGGGGCTCGGGGAGCAATCAGCCCCAGCATTTT. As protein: CASSGGGSGSNQPQHF.

The CDR3 coding sequence is TGTGCCACCAGCACCGACAGGGGGTGGACCAGGGAGCTGTTTTTT. Translating gives CATSTDRGWTRELFF. This chain connects TRBV15 to TRBJ2-2; the match to TRBD1 covers 9 bases. CDR3 length equals 15 residues. Looked up from germline, CDR1 is LNHNV and CDR2 is YYDKDF (reference sequence). J lost 9 bases, V lost 4 bases, and 9 bases had no gene match.

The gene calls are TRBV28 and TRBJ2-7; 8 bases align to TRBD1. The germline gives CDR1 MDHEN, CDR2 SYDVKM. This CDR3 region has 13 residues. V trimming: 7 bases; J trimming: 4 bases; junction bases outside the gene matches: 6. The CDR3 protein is CASTEQGGYEQYF. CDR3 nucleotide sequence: TGTGCCAGCACAGAACAGGGGGGTTACGAGCAGTACTTC.

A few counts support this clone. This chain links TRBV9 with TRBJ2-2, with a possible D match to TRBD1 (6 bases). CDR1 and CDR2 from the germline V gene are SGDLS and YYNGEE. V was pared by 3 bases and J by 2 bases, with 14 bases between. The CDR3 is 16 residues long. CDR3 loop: CASSAQGPRNTGELFF. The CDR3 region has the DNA TGTGCCAGCAGCGCCCAGGGGCCCCGCAACACCGGGGAGCTGTTTTTT.

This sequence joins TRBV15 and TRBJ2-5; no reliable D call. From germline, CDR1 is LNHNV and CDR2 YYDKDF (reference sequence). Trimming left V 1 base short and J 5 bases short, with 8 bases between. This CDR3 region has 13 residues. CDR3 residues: CATSRALPETQYF. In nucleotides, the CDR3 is TGTGCCACCAGCAGAGCACTTCCCGAGACCCAGTACTTC.

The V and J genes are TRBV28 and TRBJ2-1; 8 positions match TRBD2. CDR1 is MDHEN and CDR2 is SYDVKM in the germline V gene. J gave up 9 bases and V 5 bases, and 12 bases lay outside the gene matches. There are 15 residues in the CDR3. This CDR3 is CASSLGTSVWVEQFF. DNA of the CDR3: TGTGCCAGCAGTCTCGGGACTAGTGTGTGGGTTGAGCAGTTCTTC.

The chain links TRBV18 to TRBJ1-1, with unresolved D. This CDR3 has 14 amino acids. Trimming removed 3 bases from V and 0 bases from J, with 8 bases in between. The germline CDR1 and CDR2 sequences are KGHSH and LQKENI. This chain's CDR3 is CASSPTGMNTEAFF. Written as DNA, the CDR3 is TGTGCCAGCTCACCGACGGGGATGAACACTGAAGCTTTCTTT.

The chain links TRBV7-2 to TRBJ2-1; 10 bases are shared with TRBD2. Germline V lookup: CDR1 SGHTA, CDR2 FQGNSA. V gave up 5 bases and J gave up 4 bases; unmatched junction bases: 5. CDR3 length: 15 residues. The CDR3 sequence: CASSQTSGNYNEQFF. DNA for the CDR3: TGTGCCAGCAGCCAAACTAGCGGGAATTACAATGAGCAGTTCTTC.

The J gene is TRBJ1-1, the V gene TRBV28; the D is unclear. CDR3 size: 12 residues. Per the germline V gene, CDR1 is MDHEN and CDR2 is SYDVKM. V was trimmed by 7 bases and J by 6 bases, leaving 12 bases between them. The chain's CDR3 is CASKNWAAEAFF. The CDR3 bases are TGTGCCAGCAAGAATTGGGCTGCTGAAGCTTTCTTT. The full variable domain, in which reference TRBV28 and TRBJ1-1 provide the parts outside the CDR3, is DVKVTQSSRYLVKRTGEKVFLECVQDMDHENMFWYRQDPGLGLRLIYFSYDVKMKEKGDIPEGYSVSREKKERFSLILESASTNQTSMYLCASKNWAAEAFFGQGTRLTVV.

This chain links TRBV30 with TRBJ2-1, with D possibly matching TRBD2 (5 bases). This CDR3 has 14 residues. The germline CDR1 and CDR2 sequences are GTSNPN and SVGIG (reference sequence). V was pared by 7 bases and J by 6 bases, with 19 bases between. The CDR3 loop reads CAFQRQIRGNEQFF. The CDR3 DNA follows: TGTGCCTTCCAACGACAAATCCGGGGCAATGAGCAGTTCTTC.

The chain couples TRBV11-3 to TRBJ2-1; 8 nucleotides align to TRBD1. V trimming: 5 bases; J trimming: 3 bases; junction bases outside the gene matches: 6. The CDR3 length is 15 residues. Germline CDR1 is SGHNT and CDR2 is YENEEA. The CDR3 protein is CASSRGTGGYNEQFF. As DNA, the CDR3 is TGTGCCAGCAGCCGAGGGACAGGCGGCTACAATGAGCAGTTCTTC.

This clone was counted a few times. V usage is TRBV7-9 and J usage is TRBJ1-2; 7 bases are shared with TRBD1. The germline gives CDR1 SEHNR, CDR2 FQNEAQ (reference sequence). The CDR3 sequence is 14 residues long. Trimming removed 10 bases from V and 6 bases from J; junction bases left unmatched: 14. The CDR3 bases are TGTGCCACCAGACAAATATCGACAGGGAATGGCTACACCTTC. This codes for CATRQISTGNGYTF.

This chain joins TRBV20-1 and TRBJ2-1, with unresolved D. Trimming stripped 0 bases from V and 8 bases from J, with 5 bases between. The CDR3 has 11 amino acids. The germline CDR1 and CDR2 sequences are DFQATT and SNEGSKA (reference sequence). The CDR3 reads CSARDKHEQFF. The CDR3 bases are TGCAGTGCTAGAGATAAGCATGAGCAGTTCTTC.

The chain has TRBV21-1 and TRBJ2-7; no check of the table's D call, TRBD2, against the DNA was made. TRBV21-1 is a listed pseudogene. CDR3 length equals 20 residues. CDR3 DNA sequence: TGTGCCAGCAGCAAATTGGGTAGCGGGAGGGCCGTTTACGAGTCCTACGAGCAGTACTTC. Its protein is CASSKLGSGRAVYESYEQYF.

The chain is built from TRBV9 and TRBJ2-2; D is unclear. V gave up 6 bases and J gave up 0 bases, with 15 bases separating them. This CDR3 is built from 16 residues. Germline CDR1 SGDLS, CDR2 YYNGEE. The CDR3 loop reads CASTLRYAPNTGELFF. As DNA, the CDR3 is TGTGCCAGCACCCTGCGGTACGCTCCGAACACCGGGGAGCTGTTTTTT.

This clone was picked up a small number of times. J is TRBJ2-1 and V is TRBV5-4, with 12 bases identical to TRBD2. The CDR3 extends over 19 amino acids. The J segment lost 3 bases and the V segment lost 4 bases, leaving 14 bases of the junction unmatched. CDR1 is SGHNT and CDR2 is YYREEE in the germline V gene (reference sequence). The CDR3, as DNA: TGTGCCAGCAGCACGAGAGGGCTAGCGGGAGGGCCCGGCTACAATGAGCAGTTCTTC. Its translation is CASSTRGLAGGPGYNEQFF. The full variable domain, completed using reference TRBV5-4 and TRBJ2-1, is ETGVTQSPTHLIKTRGQQVTLRCSSQSGHNTVSWYQQALGQGPQFIFQYYREEENGRGNFPPRFSGLQFPNYSSELNVNALELDDSALYLCASSTRGLAGGPGYNEQFFGPGTRLTVL.

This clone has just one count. The CDR3 region has the DNA TGTGCCAGCAGCGCTAGCGGGAGCCCACGGAGGGAGCAGTTCTTC. Protein: CASSASGSPRREQFF. V is TRBV11-3 and J is TRBJ2-1; 10 nucleotides align to TRBD2. The CDR3 is 15 residues long. J gave up 10 bases and V 5 bases, and 11 bases lay outside the gene matches. The germline CDR1 and CDR2 sequences are SGHNT and YENEEA.

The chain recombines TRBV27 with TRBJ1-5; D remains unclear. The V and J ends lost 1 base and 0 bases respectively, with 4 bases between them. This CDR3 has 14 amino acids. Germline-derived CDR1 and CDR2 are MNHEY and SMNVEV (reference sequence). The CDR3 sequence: CASSLFYSNQPQHF. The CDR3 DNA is TGTGCCAGCAGTTTATTTTATAGCAATCAGCCCCAGCATTTT.

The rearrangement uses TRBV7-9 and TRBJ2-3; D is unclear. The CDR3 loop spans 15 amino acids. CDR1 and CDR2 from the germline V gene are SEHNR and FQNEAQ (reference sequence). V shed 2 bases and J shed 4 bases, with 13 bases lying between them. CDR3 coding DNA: TGTGCCAGCAGCTTATACGTTAGTCAAGCAGATACGCAGTATTTT. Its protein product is CASSLYVSQADTQYF.

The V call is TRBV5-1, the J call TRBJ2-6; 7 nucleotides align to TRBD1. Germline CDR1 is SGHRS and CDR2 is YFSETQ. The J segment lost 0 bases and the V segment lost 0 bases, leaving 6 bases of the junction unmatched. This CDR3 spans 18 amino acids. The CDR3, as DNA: TGCGCCAGCAGCTTGGGACAGGGACGATACTCTGGGGCCAACGTCCTGACTTTC. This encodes CASSLGQGRYSGANVLTF.

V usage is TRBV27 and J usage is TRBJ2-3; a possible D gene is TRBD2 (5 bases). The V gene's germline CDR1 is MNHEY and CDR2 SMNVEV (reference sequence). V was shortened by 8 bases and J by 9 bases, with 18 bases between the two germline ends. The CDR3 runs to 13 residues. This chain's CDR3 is CASGRFPGPTQYF. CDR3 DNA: TGTGCCAGCGGGAGATTTCCGGGTCCCACGCAGTATTTT.

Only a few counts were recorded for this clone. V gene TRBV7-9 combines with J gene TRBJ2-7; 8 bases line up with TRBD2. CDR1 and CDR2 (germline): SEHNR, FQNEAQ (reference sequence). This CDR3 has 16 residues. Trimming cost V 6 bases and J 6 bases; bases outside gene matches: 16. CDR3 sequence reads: CASSHHHSGSPGEQYF. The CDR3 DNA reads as TGTGCCAGCAGTCATCACCACAGCGGGAGTCCGGGCGAGCAGTACTTC.

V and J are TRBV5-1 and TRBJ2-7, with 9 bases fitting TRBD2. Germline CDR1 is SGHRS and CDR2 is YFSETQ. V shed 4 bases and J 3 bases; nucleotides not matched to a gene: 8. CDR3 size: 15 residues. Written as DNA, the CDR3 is TGCGCCAGCAGCGCGGGGGGGACAGATCTCTACGAGCAGTACTTC. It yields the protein CASSAGGTDLYEQYF.

The chain's CDR3 is CAWSASSGTLSGELFF. The CDR3 DNA sequence: TGTGCCTGGAGTGCCTCTAGCGGGACGCTTTCCGGGGAGCTGTTTTTT. The chain couples TRBV30 to TRBJ2-2, with TRBD2 matching 9 bases. CDR3 length equals 16 residues. The V and J ends lost 1 base and 6 bases, in that order; junction bases with no gene match: 9. Germline V lookup: CDR1 GTSNPN, CDR2 SVGIG (reference sequence).

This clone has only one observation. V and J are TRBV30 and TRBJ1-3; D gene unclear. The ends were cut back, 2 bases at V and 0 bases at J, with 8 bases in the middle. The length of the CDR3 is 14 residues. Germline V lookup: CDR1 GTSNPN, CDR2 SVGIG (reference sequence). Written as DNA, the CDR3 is TGTGCCTGGAGTTGGGCGGGCTCTGGAAACACCATATATTTT. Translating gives CAWSWAGSGNTIYF. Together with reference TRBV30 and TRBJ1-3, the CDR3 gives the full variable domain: SQTIHQWPATLVQPVGSPLSLECTVEGTSNPNLYWYRQAAGRGLQLLFYSVGIGQISSEVPQNLSASRPQDRQFILSSKKLLLSDSGFYLCAWSWAGSGNTIYFGEGSWLTVV.

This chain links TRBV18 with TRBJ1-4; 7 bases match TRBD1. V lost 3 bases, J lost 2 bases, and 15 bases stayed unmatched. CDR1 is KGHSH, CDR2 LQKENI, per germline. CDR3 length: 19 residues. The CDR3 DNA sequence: TGTGCCAGCTCACCTAAGAACCGGGACAGCCTTGGGACTAATGAAAAACTGTTTTTT. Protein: CASSPKNRDSLGTNEKLFF.

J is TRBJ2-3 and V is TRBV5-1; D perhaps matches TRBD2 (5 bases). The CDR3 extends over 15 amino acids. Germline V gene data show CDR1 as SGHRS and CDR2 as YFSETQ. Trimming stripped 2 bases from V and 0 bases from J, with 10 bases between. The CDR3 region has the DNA TGCGCCAGCAGCTTAAATCGCGGGAGCACAGATACGCAGTATTTT. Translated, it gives CASSLNRGSTDTQYF. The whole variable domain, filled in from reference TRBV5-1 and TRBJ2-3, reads KAGVTQTPRYLIKTRGQQVTLSCSPISGHRSVSWYQQTPGQGLQFLFEYFSETQRNKGNFPGRFSGRQFSNSRSEMNVSTLELGDSALYLCASSLNRGSTDTQYFGPGTRLTVL.

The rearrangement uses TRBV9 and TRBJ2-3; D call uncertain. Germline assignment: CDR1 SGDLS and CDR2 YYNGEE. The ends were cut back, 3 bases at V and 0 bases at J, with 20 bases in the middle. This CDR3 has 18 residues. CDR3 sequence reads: CASSGLPVYPLSTDTQYF. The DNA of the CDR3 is TGTGCCAGCAGCGGACTGCCGGTATACCCTCTTAGCACAGATACGCAGTATTTT.

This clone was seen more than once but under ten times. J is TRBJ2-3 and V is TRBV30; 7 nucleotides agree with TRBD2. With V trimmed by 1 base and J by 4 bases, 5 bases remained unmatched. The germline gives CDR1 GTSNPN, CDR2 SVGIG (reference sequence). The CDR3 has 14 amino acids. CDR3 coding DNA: TGTGCCTGGAGTGAAGGCGGGAGTTCAGATACGCAGTATTTT. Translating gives CAWSEGGSSDTQYF.